Following are 2 T cell receptor beta chains from one sample sequenced in a study of Graves' ophthalmopathy and Graves' hyperthyroidism. RNA transcripts were the template, and TCR beta CDR3 regions were amplified from them. The first-round RT-PCR employed HTBI primers together with the Qiagen OneStep RT-PCR kit. A multiplex PCR was then performed as the second round. MiXCR was run by TCRdb on the multiplex PCR reads, yielding one entry per CDR3 protein. The sample includes 600,000 to 950,000 distinct CDR3 sequences, 40% seen only once; the top ten take 35% to 55%. Material: peripheral blood. All receptors come from an adult man with Graves' ophthalmopathy.

The gene calls are TRBV7-3 and TRBJ1-4; D is possibly TRBD1 (5 bases). The CDR3 runs 15 residues. Per the germline V gene, CDR1 is SGHTA and CDR2 is FQGTGA. Deletions cut 5 bases from V and 8 bases from J, with 18 bases between. CDR3 bases: TGTGCCAGCAGCGCAAGGGGAAATGAGCAGGAAAAACTGTTTTTT. Translated: CASSARGNEQEKLFF.

In this sample, this clonotype turned up a few times. The rearrangement uses TRBV5-4 and TRBJ1-2; D not certain. Germline-derived CDR1 and CDR2 are SGHNT and YYREEE (reference sequence). V shed 0 bases and J shed 7 bases, with 19 bases lying between them. The CDR3 runs to 16 residues. Here the CDR3 reads CASSLEGRVALSGYTF. In DNA, the CDR3 is TGTGCCAGCAGCTTGGAAGGGAGGGTAGCGTTAAGTGGCTACACCTTC.